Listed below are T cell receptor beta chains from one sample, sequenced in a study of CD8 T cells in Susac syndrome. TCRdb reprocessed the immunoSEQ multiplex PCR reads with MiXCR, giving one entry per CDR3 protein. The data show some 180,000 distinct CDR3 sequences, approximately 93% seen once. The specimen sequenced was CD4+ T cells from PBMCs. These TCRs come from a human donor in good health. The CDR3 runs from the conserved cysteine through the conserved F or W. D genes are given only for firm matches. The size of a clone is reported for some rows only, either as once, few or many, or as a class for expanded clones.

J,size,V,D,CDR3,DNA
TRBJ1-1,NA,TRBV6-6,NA,CATGPQGRIEAFF,TGTGCCACCGGCCCGCAGGGGAGGATAGAAGCTTTCTTT
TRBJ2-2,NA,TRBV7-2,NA,CASSLRSRTGELFF,TGTGCCAGCAGCTTAAGGTCCCGTACCGGGGAGCTGTTTTTT
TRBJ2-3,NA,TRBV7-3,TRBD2,CASSPLGGSNTQYF,TGTGCCAGCAGCCCCCTGGGGGGGTCAAATACGCAGTATTTT
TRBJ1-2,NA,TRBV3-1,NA,CASSPGTANYGYTF,TGTGCCAGCAGCCCTGGGACGGCAAACTATGGCTACACCTTC
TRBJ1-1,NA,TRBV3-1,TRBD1,CASRRTGLNTEAFF,TGTGCCAGCAGGAGGACAGGTCTGAACACTGAAGCTTTCTTT
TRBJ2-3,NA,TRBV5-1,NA,CASSLTRSTDTQYF,TGCGCCAGCAGCCTAACGAGGAGCACAGATACGCAGTATTTT
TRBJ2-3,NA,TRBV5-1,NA,CASASDGGPDTQYF,TGCGCCAGCGCCTCGGACGGGGGGCCAGATACGCAGTATTTT
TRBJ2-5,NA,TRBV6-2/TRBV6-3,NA,CASSRTLLGETQYF,TGTGCCAGCAGCCGGACCCTTTTGGGAGAGACCCAGTACTTC
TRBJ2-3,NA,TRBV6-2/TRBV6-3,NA,CASSSPPDTQYF,TGTGCCAGCAGTTCTCCCCCGGATACGCAGTATTTT
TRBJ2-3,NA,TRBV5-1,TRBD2,CASSLEASGVDTQYF,TGCGCCAGCAGCTTGGAGGCTAGCGGGGTAGATACGCAGTATTTT
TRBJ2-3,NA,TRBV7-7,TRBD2,CASSLGEGLSDTQYF,TGTGCTAGCAGCTTAGGGGAGGGACTTTCAGATACGCAGTATTTT
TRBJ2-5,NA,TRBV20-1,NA,CSAPTRAQYF,TGCAGTGCCCCTACGAGGGCCCAGTACTTC
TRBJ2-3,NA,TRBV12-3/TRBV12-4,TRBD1,CASSLDRGNADTQYF,TGTGCCAGCAGTTTGGACAGGGGTAACGCAGATACGCAGTATTTT
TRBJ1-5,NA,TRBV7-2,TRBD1,CASSPRVTGGGQPQHF,TGTGCCAGCAGCCCCCGTGTAACAGGGGGAGGTCAGCCCCAGCATTTT
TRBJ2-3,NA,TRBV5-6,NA,CASSPRPTDTQYF,TGTGCCAGCAGCCCCCGTCCCACAGATACGCAGTATTTT
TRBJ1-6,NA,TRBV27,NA,CASSWTYDSPIHF,TGTGCCAGCAGTTGGACTTACGATTCACCCATCCACTTT
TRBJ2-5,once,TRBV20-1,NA,CSALRGEQETQYF,TGCAGTGCCCTGAGGGGTGAACAAGAGACCCAGTACTTC
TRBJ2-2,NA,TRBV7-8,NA,CASSLDTRVLSGELFF,TGTGCCAGCAGCTTAGATACTAGGGTATTATCCGGGGAGCTGTTTTTT
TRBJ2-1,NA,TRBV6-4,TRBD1,CASSAAGGHNEQFF,TGTGCCAGCAGTGCGGCAGGGGGACACAATGAGCAGTTCTTC
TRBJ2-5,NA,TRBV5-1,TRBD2,CASSFTGLAGKETQYF,TGCGCCAGCAGCTTTACGGGACTAGCGGGGAAAGAGACCCAGTACTTC
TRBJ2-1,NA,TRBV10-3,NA,CAISAGANYNEQFF,TGTGCCATCAGTGCGGGGGCCAACTACAATGAGCAGTTCTTC
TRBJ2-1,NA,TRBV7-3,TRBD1,CASSMDRGGGQFF,TGTGCCAGCAGCATGGACAGGGGGGGCGGGCAGTTCTTC
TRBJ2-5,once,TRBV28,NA,CASTGRGQTQYF,TGTGCCAGCACAGGACGCGGGCAGACCCAGTACTTC
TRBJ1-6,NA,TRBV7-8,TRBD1,CASSPRGRVYNSPLHF,TGTGCCAGCAGCCCCAGGGGGCGAGTGTATAATTCACCCCTCCACTTT
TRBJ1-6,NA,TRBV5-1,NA,CASQVTQGDNSPLHF,TGCGCCAGCCAAGTGACCCAGGGAGATAATTCACCCCTCCACTTT
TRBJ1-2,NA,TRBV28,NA,CASSTPVTNYGYTF,TGTGCCAGCAGTACCCCGGTGACCAACTATGGCTACACCTTC
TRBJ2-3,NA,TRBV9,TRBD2,CASSVPGRGSTDTQYF,TGTGCCAGCAGCGTACCAGGGAGGGGTAGCACAGATACGCAGTATTTT
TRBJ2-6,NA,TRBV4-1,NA,CASSQIGASSGANVLTF,TGCGCCAGCAGCCAGATAGGCGCTAGCTCTGGGGCCAACGTCCTGACTTTC
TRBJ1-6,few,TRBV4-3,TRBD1,CASSQASGTANSPLHF,TGCGCCAGCAGCCAAGCCTCCGGGACAGCAAATTCACCCCTCCACTTT
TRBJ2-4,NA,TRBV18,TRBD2,CASSPPSGGANIQYF,TGTGCCAGCTCACCGCCCAGCGGGGGGGCAAACATTCAGTACTTC
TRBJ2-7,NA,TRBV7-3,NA,CASSSHWGVVSDEQYF,TGTGCCAGCAGCTCCCATTGGGGGGTGGTTAGCGACGAGCAGTACTTC
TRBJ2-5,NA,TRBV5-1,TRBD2,CASSLESGGPRQTQYF,TGCGCCAGCAGCTTGGAGAGCGGGGGGCCTAGACAGACCCAGTACTTC
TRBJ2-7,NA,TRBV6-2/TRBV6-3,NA,CASSWTTLEQYF,TGTGCCAGCAGTTGGACTACCTTGGAGCAGTACTTC
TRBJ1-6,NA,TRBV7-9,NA,CASSLEGIYNSPLHF,TGTGCCAGCAGCTTAGAGGGCATCTATAATTCACCCCTCCACTTT
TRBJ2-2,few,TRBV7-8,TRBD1,CASSPRTGNTGELFF,TGTGCCAGCAGCCCCCGGACAGGGAACACCGGGGAGCTGTTTTTT
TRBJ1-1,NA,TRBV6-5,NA,CASIRTDPPNTEAFF,TGTGCCAGCATCAGGACAGATCCTCCAAACACTGAAGCTTTCTTT